This T cell receptor (beta chain) was observed in a study of blood T cell repertoires in COVID-19. Overall study context: T cells, B-cell-depleted T cells, or PBMCs supplied cDNA or gDNA.

The CDR3 is 14 amino acids. Trimming took off 1 base at V and 3 bases at J, with 9 bases between the two ends. Germline V gene lookup returns CDR1 SGHTA and CDR2 FQGNSA. Assay: immunoSEQ multiplex PCR; the TCRdb copy retains only in-frame clones and omits some. This sample has around 250,000 clones, with around nine tenths found just once. This sequence was found in a woman in her seventies with active or convalescent COVID-19. The genes are TRBV7-2 and TRBJ1-2, with D unresolved. The sequenced sample consisted of peripheral blood. CDR3 region: CASSLGTGYYGYTF. CDR3 in DNA: TGTGCCAGCAGCTTAGGTACGGGATACTATGGCTACACCTTC.